These T cell receptor beta chains were read from a single sample in a study of PD-L1 blockade in urothelial cancer. Some clones are missing from TCRdb's copy, which holds only in-frame ones; the method was immunoSEQ multiplex PCR. The table has fewer than 65,000 clones, 87% seen once. The sample here was PBMCs, taken around atezolizumab (anti-PD-L1) treatment. These receptors were obtained from a woman aged 55-75 years with urothelial cancer. CDR3s include the opening cysteine and the closing phenylalanine or tryptophan. A clone size is listed for some rows: how often the clone was seen (once, few, many), or a class if it is expanded.

j_call clone_size v_call cdr3_aa
TRBJ1-1 . TRBV10-1 CASSRTGVNTEAFF
TRBJ2-2 . TRBV9 CASSVAQRGPGGELFF
TRBJ2-1 . TRBV4-3 CASSQASLAVAYNEQFF
TRBJ2-7 . TRBV28 CASSFKSSYEQYF
TRBJ1-5 . TRBV18 CASSPPGQSYSNQPQHF
TRBJ1-3 . TRBV7-2 CASSRDSSGNTIYF
TRBJ2-5 . TRBV5-4 CASSLDRGLETQYF
TRBJ1-5 . TRBV5-8 CASSDGTGGNQPQHF
TRBJ2-3 . TRBV9 CASSPRTRGVDTQYF
TRBJ2-7 . TRBV2 CASTSGNSVEQYF
TRBJ2-7 once TRBV6-1 CASSEATKYEQYF
TRBJ1-5 . TRBV18 CASSPEAGNQPQHF
TRBJ1-4 . TRBV18 CASSPQDRDNEKLFF
TRBJ2-1 . TRBV27 CATRLAGPNEQFF
TRBJ2-7 . TRBV5-4 CASSFGTSLNYEQYF
TRBJ2-5 . TRBV30 CAWTCTPFDRRKKTQYF
TRBJ2-2 once TRBV5-1 CASTRRDIGTGELFF
TRBJ2-5 few TRBV5-1 CASSLGGALKETQYF
TRBJ1-1 once TRBV27 CASSLGNIQVLNTEAFF
TRBJ1-2 . TRBV2 CASRPTGYGYTF
TRBJ2-7 . TRBV7-2 CASSGGLGISYEQYF
TRBJ2-5 . TRBV15 CATSTGSWETQYF
TRBJ2-7 . TRBV10-3 CAITPSEGVRTKQYF
TRBJ2-1 . TRBV11-3 CASSLNHGGRNEQFF
TRBJ2-3 . TRBV5-4 CASSHSGGAADTQYF
TRBJ2-3 . TRBV5-6 CASSWLAGNDNTQYF
TRBJ1-5 . TRBV5-1 CASSPTGGSNQPQHF
TRBJ2-7 . TRBV5-6 CASSRQGGEQYF
TRBJ1-1 . TRBV28 CASRRDRGRNTEAFF
TRBJ2-7 . TRBV9 CASSVGVSGHYEQYF
TRBJ2-2 . TRBV29-1 CSVAGLAGGTGELFF
TRBJ2-5 . TRBV5-1 CASSLGLAGVQETQYF
TRBJ2-7 . TRBV25-1 CASRSGPYEQYF
TRBJ1-3 . TRBV7-2 CASSLVHSSGNTIYF
TRBJ2-1 once TRBV5-6 CASSVGTNPYNEQFF
TRBJ2-1 . TRBV5-1 CASSAGTRGSDEQFF
TRBJ2-2 . TRBV18 CASSRDRAPNTGELFF
TRBJ1-2 once TRBV7-3 CASSPQPTGTESNGYTF
TRBJ2-7 . TRBV9 CASSGPNRGSYEQYF
TRBJ2-6 . TRBV7-8 CASSARTGDFTSGANVLTF
TRBJ2-1 . TRBV18 CASSRDLSRNEQFF
TRBJ1-1 . TRBV5-1 CASSGEGMFYTEAFF
TRBJ2-5 . TRBV7-2 CASSLSSGSNEETQYF
TRBJ2-7 . TRBV7-9 CASSYPGQGSEQYF
TRBJ2-3 . TRBV18 CASETTASSPTDTQYF
TRBJ2-7 . TRBV18 CASSPPRGTYEQYF
TRBJ2-3 . TRBV11-3 CASSFSTNRGTDTQYF
TRBJ2-5 . TRBV7-7 CASSLARLAGRETQYF
TRBJ2-7 . TRBV4-3 CASSQASGTGVSYEQYF
TRBJ2-1 . TRBV29-1 CSVEGRADYNEQFF
TRBJ2-7 . TRBV27 CASRLLAGGPLGEQYF
TRBJ2-5 . TRBV27 CASRRLAGGQETQYF